This entry lists 29 T cell receptor beta chains sequenced from one sample in a study of CXCR3-negative and CXCR3-positive naive CD8 T cells. The study's findings and limits: When CXCR3-positive naive cells were set against CXCR3-negative naive cells, the former had more hydrophobic TRB CDR3s.

Antigens of these TCRs are unknown. UMI-labeled TRB cDNA libraries were prepared by 5' RACE. TCRdb re-called the 5' RACE reads; one entry per CDR3 protein, DNA not given. The sample table includes 120,000 to 150,000 distinct CDR3 sequences. Sequenced sample: naive CXCR3+ CD8+ T cells from blood. Subset specified: CD45RO-CCR7+CD27+CD95- naive CD8+ T cells expressing CXCR3 (TNR3+). These receptor sequences come from a human donor in good health. Some clones in this sample may be carry-over from other donors' samples.

The rearrangement links TRBV20-1 to TRBJ1-2; the D gene TCRdb calls, TRBD1, cannot be checked with no DNA. Germline loops: CDR1 DFQATT, CDR2 SNEGSKA (reference sequence). The CDR3 is made up of 17 amino acids. The CDR3 region is CSARDLFSGEMIYGYTF.

This chain connects TRBV29-1 to TRBJ2-3; TCRdb's assignment of TRBD1 cannot be checked, as there is no DNA. The CDR3 is 13 amino acids. Looked up from germline, CDR1 is SQVTM and CDR2 is ANQGSEA. The CDR3: CSVRTGNTDTQYF.

The chain recombines TRBV20-1 with TRBJ2-7; TCRdb proposes TRBD1, but this gene call is untestable without DNA. Germline V gene sequence: CDR1 DFQATT, CDR2 SNEGSKA (reference sequence). This CDR3 comprises 14 residues. CDR3 sequence: CSARKDRGPYEQYF.

This sequence joins TRBV6-5 and TRBJ1-5; TCRdb's D gene call, TRBD1, goes unchecked for lack of DNA. Germline values: CDR1 MNHEY, CDR2 SVGAGI. The CDR3 sequence is 16 residues long. The CDR3 is CASSPRPGTGYQPQHF.

This chain links TRBV7-9 with TRBJ2-5. Germline CDR1 reads SEHNR; CDR2 reads FQNEAQ (reference sequence). CDR3 length: 18 amino acids. The chain's CDR3 is CASSPNAWADPYQETQYF.

V usage is TRBV29-1 and J usage is TRBJ2-1; with no DNA, the TCRdb D assignment of TRBD1 cannot be verified. The CDR3 extends over 15 amino acids. Looked up from germline, CDR1 is SQVTM and CDR2 is ANQGSEA. CDR3 sequence: CSVDRGTGSYNEQFF.

The chain combines TRBV12-5 with TRBJ2-3. CDR3 length: 14 residues. Germline CDR1 is LGHNT and CDR2 is FRNRAP. CDR3 sequence reads: CASGLVGLTDTQYF.

The gene calls are TRBV29-1 and TRBJ1-4. There are 11 residues in the CDR3. CDR1 is SQVTM and CDR2 is ANQGSEA in the germline V gene. The CDR3 loop is CSGGGNEKLFF.

The V and J genes are TRBV4-3 and TRBJ1-1; TCRdb indicates TRBD1, and absent DNA this call remains unverified. Germline loops: CDR1 LGHNA, CDR2 YSLEER. The CDR3 runs to 16 residues. CDR3 in amino acids: CASSQDSTGTITEAFF.

The chain is built from TRBV20-1 and TRBJ2-5; TCRdb reports TRBD2, a call that lacks DNA to check it against. The V gene's germline CDR1 is DFQATT and CDR2 SNEGSKA (reference sequence). The CDR3 consists of 12 residues. The CDR3 sequence: CSARSSRETQYF.

The chain combines TRBV7-9 with TRBJ1-2. The CDR3 loop spans 15 amino acids. Germline V gives CDR1 SEHNR, CDR2 FQNEAQ (reference sequence). The CDR3 sequence is CASSLAWKDLYGYTF.

This rearrangement joins TRBV25-1 to TRBJ1-2. The CDR3 runs 13 residues. Germline V gives CDR1 MGHDK, CDR2 SYGVNS. CDR3 protein: CASSELGLAGYTF.

The rearrangement links TRBV29-1 to TRBJ1-5; as DNA is missing, the TRBD1 call by TCRdb cannot be tested. The CDR3 is 13 residues long. Germline V gene sequence: CDR1 SQVTM, CDR2 ANQGSEA. CDR3 amino acids: CSATTGQGQPQHF.

J is TRBJ1-1 and V is TRBV30. This CDR3 is built from 17 residues. Germline values: CDR1 GTSNPN, CDR2 SVGIG (reference sequence). The CDR3 sequence is CAWSKVEALDGNTEAFF.

V gene TRBV14 combines with J gene TRBJ2-5; lacking DNA, the TRBD2 call made by TCRdb goes unchecked. The CDR3 length is 16 residues. CDR1 is SGHDN, CDR2 FVKESK, per germline. The CDR3 is CASSPATGGVSETQYF.

This chain links TRBV7-6 with TRBJ2-7; TCRdb indicates TRBD2, and absent DNA this call remains unverified. In germline, CDR1 is SGHVS, CDR2 FNYEAQ. CDR3 size: 13 residues. The CDR3: CATTLAGLYEQYF. The variable domain in full, completed from reference TRBV7-6 and TRBJ2-7, reads GAGVSQSPRYKVTKRGQDVALRCDPISGHVSLYWYRQALGQGPEFLTYFNYEAQQDKSGLPNDRFSAERPEGSISTLTIQRTEQRDSAMYRCATTLAGLYEQYFGPGTRLTVT.

The chain uses TRBV10-1 and TRBJ2-1; TCRdb's D gene call, TRBD2, goes unchecked for lack of DNA. Per germline, CDR1 WNHNN and CDR2 SYGVQD (reference sequence). The CDR3 contains 14 residues. The CDR3 region is CASSRVSGPTEQFF.

This chain uses TRBV20-1 with TRBJ2-7. The germline CDR1 and CDR2 sequences are DFQATT and SNEGSKA (reference sequence). This CDR3 has 13 amino acids. CDR3 sequence: CSAPRTDSYEQYF.

This chain uses TRBV7-3 with TRBJ2-7; the D call of TRBD1 rests on TCRdb alone, since no DNA is present to check it. The CDR3 contains 15 residues. CDR1 and CDR2 (germline): SGHTA, FQGTGA. The CDR3 is CASSLTGRGFYEQYF.

This rearrangement joins TRBV5-5 to TRBJ2-1; TCRdb designates TRBD1, a call that cannot be tested without DNA. The CDR3 contains 13 residues. Germline CDR1 is SGHKS and CDR2 is YYEKEE (reference sequence). The CDR3 sequence is CASSPNRVDEQFF.

The J gene is TRBJ2-3, the V gene TRBV7-3; no DNA is available, so the TRBD1 call from TCRdb remains unchecked. This CDR3 region has 13 residues. Germline-derived CDR1 and CDR2 are SGHTA and FQGTGA. CDR3 sequence reads: CASSFGGVDTQYF. Complete variable domain (other parts from reference TRBV7-3 and TRBJ2-3): GAGVSQTPSNKVTEKGKYVELRCDPISGHTALYWYRQSLGQGPEFLIYFQGTGAADDSGLPNDRFFAVRPEGSVSTLKIQRTERGDSAVYLCASSFGGVDTQYFGPGTRLTVL.

This chain joins TRBV7-8 and TRBJ2-2; the TCRdb D gene call, TRBD1, has no DNA to confirm it. Germline-derived CDR1 and CDR2 are SGHVS and FQNEAQ. The CDR3 length is 14 residues. This CDR3 reads CASSLEQGTGELFF.

V gene TRBV29-1 combines with J gene TRBJ1-1; TCRdb lists TRBD1, though no DNA is available to test this call. This CDR3 region has 13 residues. CDR1 and CDR2 from the germline V gene are SQVTM and ANQGSEA. This CDR3 reads CSVGYRDDTEAFF.

The chain combines TRBV3-1 with TRBJ2-7. Looked up from germline, CDR1 is LGHDT and CDR2 is YNNKEL (reference sequence). This CDR3 contains 13 residues. The CDR3 region is CASSPDGAYEQYF.

The chain is built from TRBV7-6 and TRBJ2-2; TCRdb calls TRBD2, which cannot be checked without DNA. Per germline, CDR1 SGHVS and CDR2 FNYEAQ. The length of the CDR3 is 18 residues. The CDR3 sequence: CASSFGGLAGEGTGELFF.

CDR3 residues: CASSPRDWPYEQYF. The V gene is TRBV14, the J gene TRBJ2-7; TCRdb's D call, TRBD2, is unchecked because there is no DNA. Germline V CDR1 and CDR2: SGHDN, FVKESK. The CDR3 spans 14 residues.

The chain links TRBV7-9 to TRBJ2-7. Germline CDR1 reads SEHNR; CDR2 reads FQNEAQ (reference sequence). The CDR3 spans 14 residues. CDR3 protein: CASSLERRSYEQYF.

This chain links TRBV6-5 with TRBJ1-2; TCRdb outputs TRBD1, but without DNA this stays unchecked. This CDR3 has 12 residues. Germline V CDR1 and CDR2: MNHEY, SVGAGI. CDR3 loop: CASSSGTEGYTF.

The chain has TRBV5-1 and TRBJ2-7; TCRdb returns TRBD2, unconfirmable since there is no DNA. The CDR3 is 15 amino acids. CDR1 is SGHRS and CDR2 is YFSETQ in the germline V gene. The CDR3 region is CASSLLSGPSYEQYF. Using reference TRBV5-1 and TRBJ2-7 for the parts outside the CDR3, the full variable domain is KAGVTQTPRYLIKTRGQQVTLSCSPISGHRSVSWYQQTPGQGLQFLFEYFSETQRNKGNFPGRFSGRQFSNSRSEMNVSTLELGDSALYLCASSLLSGPSYEQYFGPGTRLTVT.